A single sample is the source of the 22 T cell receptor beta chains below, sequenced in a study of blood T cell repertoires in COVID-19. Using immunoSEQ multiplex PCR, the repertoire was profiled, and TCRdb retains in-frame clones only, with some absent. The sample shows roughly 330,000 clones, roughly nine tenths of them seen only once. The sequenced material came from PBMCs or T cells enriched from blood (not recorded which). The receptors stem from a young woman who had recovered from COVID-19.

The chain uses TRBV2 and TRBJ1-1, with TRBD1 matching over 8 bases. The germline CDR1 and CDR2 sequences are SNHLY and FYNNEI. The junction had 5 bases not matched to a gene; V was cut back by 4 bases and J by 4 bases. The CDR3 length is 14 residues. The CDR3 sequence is CASSGTGIGTEAFF. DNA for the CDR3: TGTGCCAGCAGTGGGACAGGGATTGGCACTGAAGCTTTCTTT. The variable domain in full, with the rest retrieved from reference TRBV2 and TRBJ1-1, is EPEVTQTPSHQVTQMGQEVILRCVPISNHLYFYWYRQILGQKVEFLVSFYNNEISEKSEIFDDQFSVERPDGSNFTLKIRSTKLEDSAMYFCASSGTGIGTEAFFGQGTRLTVV.

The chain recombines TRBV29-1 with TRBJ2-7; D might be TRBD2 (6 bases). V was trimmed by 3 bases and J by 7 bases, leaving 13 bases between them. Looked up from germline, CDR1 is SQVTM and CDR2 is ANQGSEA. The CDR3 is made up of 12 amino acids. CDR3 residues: CSVEGAGLEQYF. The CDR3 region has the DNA TGCAGCGTTGAGGGCGCGGGGCTGGAGCAGTACTTC.

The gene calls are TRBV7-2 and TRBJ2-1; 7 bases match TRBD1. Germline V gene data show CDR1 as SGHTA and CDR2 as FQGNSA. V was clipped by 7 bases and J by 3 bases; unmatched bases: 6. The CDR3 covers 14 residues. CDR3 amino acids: CASNRQGRYNEQFF. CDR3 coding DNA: TGTGCCAGCAACCGACAGGGACGCTACAATGAGCAGTTCTTC. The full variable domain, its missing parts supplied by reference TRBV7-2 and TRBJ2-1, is GAGVSQSPSNKVTEKGKDVELRCDPISGHTALYWYRQSLGQGLEFLIYFQGNSAPDKSGLPSDRFSAERTGGSVSTLTIQRTQQEDSAVYLCASNRQGRYNEQFFGPGTRLTVL.

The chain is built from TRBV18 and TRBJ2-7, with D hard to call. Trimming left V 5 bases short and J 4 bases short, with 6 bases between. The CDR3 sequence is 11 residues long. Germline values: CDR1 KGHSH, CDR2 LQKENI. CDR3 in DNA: TGTGCCAGCTCATCCTCTTACGAGCAGTACTTC. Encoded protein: CASSSSYEQYF. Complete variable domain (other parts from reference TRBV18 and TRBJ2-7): NAGVMQNPRHLVRRRGQEARLRCSPMKGHSHVYWYRQLPEEGLKFMVYLQKENIIDESGMPKERFSAEFPKEGPSILRIQQVVRGDSAAYFCASSSSYEQYFGPGTRLTVT.

The CDR3 DNA sequence: TGTGCCAGCAGTCCTACAGGTAGCTCCTATAATTCACCCCTCCACTTT. The encoded protein is CASSPTGSSYNSPLHF. The rearrangement links TRBV6-6 to TRBJ1-6, with D possibly matching TRBD1 (5 bases). This CDR3 comprises 16 residues. CDR1 is MNHNY and CDR2 is SVGAGI in the germline V gene (reference sequence). V was clipped by 5 bases and J by 0 bases, with 11 bases between them.

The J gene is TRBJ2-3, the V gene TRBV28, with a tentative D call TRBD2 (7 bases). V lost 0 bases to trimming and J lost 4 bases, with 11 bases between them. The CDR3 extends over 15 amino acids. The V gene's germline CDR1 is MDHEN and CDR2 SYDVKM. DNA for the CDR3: TGTGCCAGCAGTTTATGGTGGGGGGGCTCAGATACGCAGTATTTT. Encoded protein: CASSLWWGGSDTQYF.

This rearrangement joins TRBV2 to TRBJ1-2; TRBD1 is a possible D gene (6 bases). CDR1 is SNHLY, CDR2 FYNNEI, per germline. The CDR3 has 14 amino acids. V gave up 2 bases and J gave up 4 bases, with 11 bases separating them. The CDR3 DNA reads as TGTGCCAGCAGTGAATTTCTGGGGGCCTATGGCTACACCTTC. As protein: CASSEFLGAYGYTF.

The CDR3 bases are TGTGCCAGCAGCAAAACAGGGGCCGGGAACTATGGCTACACCTTC. Protein sequence: CASSKTGAGNYGYTF. The chain is built from TRBV5-4 and TRBJ1-2; 7 positions agree with TRBD1. The CDR3 covers 15 residues. J gave up 2 bases and V 4 bases, and 8 bases lay outside the gene matches. Germline CDR1 reads SGHNT; CDR2 reads YYREEE (reference sequence). The variable domain in full, with the rest retrieved from reference TRBV5-4 and TRBJ1-2, is ETGVTQSPTHLIKTRGQQVTLRCSSQSGHNTVSWYQQALGQGPQFIFQYYREEENGRGNFPPRFSGLQFPNYSSELNVNALELDDSALYLCASSKTGAGNYGYTFGSGTRLTVV.

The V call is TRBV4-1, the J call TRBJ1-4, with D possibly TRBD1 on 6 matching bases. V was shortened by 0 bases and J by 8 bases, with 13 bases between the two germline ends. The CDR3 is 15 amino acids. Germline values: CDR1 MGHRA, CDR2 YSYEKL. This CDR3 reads CASSQEGGREEKLFF. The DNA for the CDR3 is TGCGCCAGCAGCCAAGAAGGGGGGAGGGAGGAAAAACTGTTTTTT.

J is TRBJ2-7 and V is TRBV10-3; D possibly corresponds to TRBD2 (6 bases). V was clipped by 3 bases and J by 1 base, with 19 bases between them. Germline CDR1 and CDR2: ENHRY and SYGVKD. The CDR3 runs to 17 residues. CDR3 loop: CAISEGRGVRLSYEQYF. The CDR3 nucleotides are TGTGCCATCAGTGAAGGCCGCGGGGTGAGATTATCCTACGAGCAGTACTTC.

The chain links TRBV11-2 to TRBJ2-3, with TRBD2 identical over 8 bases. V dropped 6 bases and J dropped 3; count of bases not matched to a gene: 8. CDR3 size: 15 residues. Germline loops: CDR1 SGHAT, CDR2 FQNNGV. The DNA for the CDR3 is TGTGCCAGCAGGCCATCCGGGACTAGGACAGATACGCAGTATTTT. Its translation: CASRPSGTRTDTQYF. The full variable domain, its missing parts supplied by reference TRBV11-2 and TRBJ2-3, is EAGVAQSPRYKIIEKRQSVAFWCNPISGHATLYWYQQILGQGPKLLIQFQNNGVVDDSQLPKDRFSAERLKGVDSTLKIQPAKLEDSAVYLCASRPSGTRTDTQYFGPGTRLTVL.

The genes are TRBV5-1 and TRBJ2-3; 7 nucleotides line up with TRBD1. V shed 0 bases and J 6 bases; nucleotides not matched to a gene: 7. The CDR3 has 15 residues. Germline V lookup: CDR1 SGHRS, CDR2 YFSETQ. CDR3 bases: TGCGCCAGCAGCTTGGCGACAGTCAGGGGGGATACGCAGTATTTT. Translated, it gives CASSLATVRGDTQYF.

The DNA of the CDR3 is TGCGCCAGCAGCTTTAATTGGCGGGGGGCCGCGAACACCGGGGAGCTGTTTTTT. Amino acid sequence: CASSFNWRGAANTGELFF. The genes are TRBV5-1 and TRBJ2-2; 8 bases agree with TRBD2. The germline CDR1 and CDR2 sequences are SGHRS and YFSETQ. V lost 2 bases to trimming and J lost 0 bases; unmatched junction nucleotides: 9. This CDR3 is built from 18 residues.

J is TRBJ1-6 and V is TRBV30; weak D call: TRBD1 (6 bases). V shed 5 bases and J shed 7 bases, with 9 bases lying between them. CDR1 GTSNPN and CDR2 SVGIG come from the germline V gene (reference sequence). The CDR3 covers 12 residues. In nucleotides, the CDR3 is TGTGCCTGGGAGGGGGTGAATTCACCCCTCCACTTT. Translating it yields CAWEGVNSPLHF.

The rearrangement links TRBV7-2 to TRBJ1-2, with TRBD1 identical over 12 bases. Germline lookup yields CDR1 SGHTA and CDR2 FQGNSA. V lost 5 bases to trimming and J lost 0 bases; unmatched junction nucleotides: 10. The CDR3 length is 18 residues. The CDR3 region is CASSPRDRGRGANYGYTF. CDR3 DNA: TGTGCCAGCAGCCCCCGGGACAGGGGGCGGGGAGCTAACTATGGCTACACCTTC.

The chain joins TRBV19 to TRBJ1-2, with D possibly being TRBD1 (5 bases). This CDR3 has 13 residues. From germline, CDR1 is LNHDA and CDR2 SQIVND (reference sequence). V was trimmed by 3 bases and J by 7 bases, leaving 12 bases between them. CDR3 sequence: CASSIWRGSGYTF. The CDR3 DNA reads TGTGCCAGTAGTATTTGGAGGGGATCTGGCTACACCTTC.

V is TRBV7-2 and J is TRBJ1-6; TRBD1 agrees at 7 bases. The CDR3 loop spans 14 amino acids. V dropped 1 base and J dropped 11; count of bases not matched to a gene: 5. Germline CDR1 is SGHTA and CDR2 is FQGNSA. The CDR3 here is CASSLDHRGAPLHF. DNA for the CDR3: TGTGCCAGCAGCTTAGACCACAGGGGTGCACCCCTCCACTTT.

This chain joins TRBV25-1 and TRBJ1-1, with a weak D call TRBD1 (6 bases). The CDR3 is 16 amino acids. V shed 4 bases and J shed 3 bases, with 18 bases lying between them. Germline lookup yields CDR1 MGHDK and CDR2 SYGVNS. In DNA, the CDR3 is TGTGCCAGCAGTGTGGCCGGGCGGGGGCTCCACACTGAAGCTTTCTTT. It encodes CASSVAGRGLHTEAFF. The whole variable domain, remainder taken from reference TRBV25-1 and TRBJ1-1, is EADIYQTPRYLVIGTGKKITLECSQTMGHDKMYWYQQDPGMELHLIHYSYGVNSTEKGDLSSESTVSRIRTEHFPLTLESARPSHTSQYLCASSVAGRGLHTEAFFGQGTRLTVV.

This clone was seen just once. CDR3 sequence (DNA): TGCAGTGCTAGTCGGGTAGCGGGGGGTTACAATGAGCAGTTCTTC. Its translation: CSASRVAGGYNEQFF. The chain couples TRBV20-1 to TRBJ2-1, with 10 bases fitting TRBD2. CDR1 is DFQATT, CDR2 SNEGSKA, per germline (reference sequence). Trimming cost V 3 bases and J 4 bases; bases outside gene matches: 6. The CDR3 totals 15 residues.

CDR3 DNA: TGTGCCAGCAGCTTAGCGGGCAGCCGGAACACTGAAGCTTTCTTT. Its protein is CASSLAGSRNTEAFF. The chain has TRBV7-2 and TRBJ1-1; no definite D call. With 0 bases removed from V and 1 base from J, the gap between germline ends came to 9 bases. CDR3 length: 15 residues. Germline-derived CDR1 and CDR2 are SGHTA and FQGNSA.

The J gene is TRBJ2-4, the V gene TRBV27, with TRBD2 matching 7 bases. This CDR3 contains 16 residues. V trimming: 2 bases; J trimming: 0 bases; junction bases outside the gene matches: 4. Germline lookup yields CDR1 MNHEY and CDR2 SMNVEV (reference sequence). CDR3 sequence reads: CASSLRGGIAKNIQYF. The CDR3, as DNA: TGTGCCAGCAGTTTACGCGGGGGTATAGCCAAAAACATTCAGTACTTC.

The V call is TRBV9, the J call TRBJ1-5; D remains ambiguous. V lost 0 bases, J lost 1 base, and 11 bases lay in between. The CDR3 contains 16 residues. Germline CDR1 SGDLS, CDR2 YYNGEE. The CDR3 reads CASSVGTSGSNQPQHF. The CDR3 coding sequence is TGTGCCAGCAGCGTAGGAACCTCGGGAAGCAATCAGCCCCAGCATTTT.